This T cell receptor (beta chain) was sequenced during a study of cytomegalovirus exposure and HLA in healthy donors. Study outcomes and limitations: In a later analysis, V- and J-gene trimming of beta chains associated with a DCLRE1C missense variant, replicated independently. A later analysis reportedly found fewer N-insertions in an Asian-associated ancestry cluster than the roughly 670-donor mean. DRB1 had the most TCR associations and HLA-C the fewest, a later analysis found, with rates varying by HLA locus. Both high specificity and high sensitivity reportedly marked the classifier's diagnosis of cytomegalovirus status.

The CDR3 is made up of 12 amino acids. CDR1 ENHRY and CDR2 SYGVKD come from the germline V gene. V was shortened by 6 bases and J by 7 bases, with 12 bases between the two germline ends. Amplification used 60 Vbeta primers and 13 Jbeta primers. Profiling relied on immunoSEQ multiplex PCR, and the TCRdb table lists in-frame clones only, not all of them. The sample lists 150,000 to 200,000 clones, roughly 84% occurring once. This clone was seen a few times. Its antigen remains unidentified. The material sequenced was PBMCs. The sequence derives from a girl aged 2-9 years in good health and CMV-seropositive. The V and J genes are TRBV10-3 and TRBJ1-1; tentatively, D is TRBD1 (5 bases). The CDR3: CAISQVTVEAFF. Here the CDR3 DNA reads TGTGCCATCAGCCAGGTGACAGTTGAAGCTTTCTTT.